This section outlines one TCR beta chain sequence together with its context. Its cognate antigen is unknown. The protocol was immunoSEQ multiplex PCR, while the TCRdb copy is restricted to in-frame clones and leaves out a portion. The table records tens of thousands of clones, approximately 70% of them present only once. This sample was taken from a study of radiotherapy plus CTLA-4 blockade in lung cancer. The study, taken as a whole, reports: It was early blood T cell clone dynamics, with interferon-beta, that reportedly best predicted response.

The TCR sequence derives from a human donor with non-small cell lung cancer whose response to radiotherapy plus ipilimumab could not be evaluated. The sequenced sample was peripheral blood, obtained from a patient treated with radiotherapy plus ipilimumab.

In DNA form, the CDR3 reads TGTGCCAGCAGTCTCCCTAACGAGGAAGGTCTCGAGCAGTACTTC. Translated, it gives CASSLPNEEGLEQYF. The chain links TRBV28 to TRBJ2-7; D uncertain. The ends were cut back, 5 bases at V and 6 bases at J, with 20 bases in the middle. Germline CDR1 is MDHEN and CDR2 is SYDVKM. CDR3 length equals 15 residues.